This TCR beta chain was captured by sequencing in a study of response to subunit inactivated influenza vaccine. Broader study findings: Every seasonal influenza vaccination brings in few new T cells, the authors suggested.

Germline V gene sequence: CDR1 SQVTM, CDR2 ANQGSEA. The junction had 3 bases not matched to a gene; V was cut back by 7 bases and J by 3 bases. The CDR3 has 11 amino acids. TCRdb independently ran MiXCR on the RT-PCR reads; one entry per CDR3 protein. The data hold around 190,000 distinct CDR3 sequences, with 13% to 15% observed a single time. For this clonotype: What it recognizes is unknown.

This receptor was obtained from a man aged 45-65 years who received an inactivated influenza vaccine. The sample consisted of CD8+ T cells sorted from PBMCs, taken around 5 days after vaccination. This chain uses TRBV29-1 with TRBJ2-7; 7 bases fit TRBD2. The CDR3 loop reads CSASSGYEQYF. The CDR3 DNA follows: TGCAGCGCCTCTAGCGGCTACGAGCAGTACTTC.